A selection of T cell receptor beta chains follows, all from one sample in a study of vaccination and CD4 T cells after COVID-19. The antigens of these receptors remain unknown. TCRdb re-called the PCR reads with MiXCR, one entry per CDR3 protein. Counted here are approximately 19,000 distinct CDR3 sequences, about three fifths occurring once; the ten biggest clones make up 6% to 9.5%. The sequencing input was CD4+ T cells from blood, cultured in vitro. Every receptor here comes from a human donor who had recovered from COVID-19. Both conserved end residues are part of each CDR3. A D gene is named only where the DNA matches it firmly. Part of the rows lack a size; the others show once, few, many or a class for expanded clones.

clone_size	d_call	v_call	j_call	cdr3_nt	cdr3_aa
-	-	TRBV27	TRBJ1-6	TGTGCCAGCAGTCAGGAAGGGCCTCGATACTATAATTCACCCCTCCACTTT	CASSQEGPRYYNSPLHF
-	-	TRBV21-1	TRBJ2-1	TGTGCCAGCAGCAAAGACGAGAAGGCCGAAGCCTATGAGCAGTTCTTC	CASSKDEKAEAYEQFF
medium-sized	TRBD1	TRBV7-2	TRBJ1-1	TGTGCCAGCAGCTCAACCAGGGGAGGGGGCACGGGGACTGAAGCTTTCTTT	CASSSTRGGGTGTEAFF
-	-	TRBV6-1	TRBJ1-5	TGTGCCAGCAAGCCGTATAGCAATCAGCCCCAGCATTTT	CASKPYSNQPQHF
few	-	TRBV24-1	TRBJ2-3	TGTGCCACCAGTCCGGGTCTCAGCACAGATACGCAGTATTTT	CATSPGLSTDTQYF
-	TRBD2	TRBV28	TRBJ2-2	TGTGCCAGCATTATAGCGGGGGTCACCGGGGAGCTGTTTTTT	CASIIAGVTGELFF
few	-	TRBV20-1	TRBJ1-1	TGCAGTGCTACGACAGTTATGAACACTGAAGCTTTCTTT	CSATTVMNTEAFF
-	-	TRBV7-2	TRBJ2-4	TGTGCCAGCAGCTCTAACCGAAACATTCAGTACTTC	CASSSNRNIQYF
-	-	TRBV19	TRBJ1-3	TGTGCCTCGATGGGCTCTGGAAACACCATATATTTT	CASMGSGNTIYF
-	-	TRBV5-4	TRBJ1-6	TGTGCCAGCAGCTTGGCAGGGGTTGGAGGTTCACCCCTCCACTTT	CASSLAGVGGSPLHF
-	-	TRBV29-1	TRBJ2-7	TGCAGCGTTGAAGTTCTAGGTGGCTCCTACGAGCAGTACTTC	CSVEVLGGSYEQYF
few	-	TRBV20-1	TRBJ1-5	TGCAGTGCTAGATGGGCAGTGGATCAGCCCCAGCATTTT	CSARWAVDQPQHF
few	-	TRBV6-1	TRBJ1-2	TGTGCCAGCAGACCTACCGGGACGGGCTATGGCTACACCTTC	CASRPTGTGYGYTF
few	TRBD2	TRBV28	TRBJ2-1	TGTGCCAGCTCCGGGACTAGCGGTTACAATGAGCAGTTCTTC	CASSGTSGYNEQFF
-	-	TRBV15	TRBJ1-2	TGTGCCACCAGCAGAGATCCCGCCCATACAGGATCTTTCACCTTC	CATSRDPAHTGSFTF
-	-	TRBV20-1	TRBJ1-3	TGCAGTGCCCGGACCCCTTTACAGGACTCTGGAAACACCATATATTTT	CSARTPLQDSGNTIYF
-	-	TRBV28	TRBJ1-1	TGTGCCAGCACGGGAGGGAGTAGGTTCGCGTCCTTT	CASTGGSRFASF
once	-	TRBV6-4	TRBJ2-3	TGTGCCAGTTCTAGAGAGAGCACAGATACGCAGTATTTT	CASSRESTDTQYF
-	TRBD1	TRBV11-3	TRBJ2-7	TGTGCCAGCAGCTTAGGACAGGGGGCCTCCTACGAGCAGTACTTC	CASSLGQGASYEQYF
-	-	TRBV7-2	TRBJ2-1	TGTGCCAGCAGCTTACGGGGGGCAAATGAGCAGTTCTTC	CASSLRGANEQFF
few	TRBD2	TRBV20-1	TRBJ2-7	TGCAGTGCGCACGCTCTAGCGGGAGGAGGATACGAGCAGTACTTC	CSAHALAGGGYEQYF
-	-	TRBV11-2	TRBJ2-1	TGTGCCAGCAGCTTACTTCCCGGTTCCTACAATGAGCAGTTCTTC	CASSLLPGSYNEQFF
-	-	TRBV12-3/TRBV12-4	TRBJ1-1	TGTGCCAGCAGCCCCGTGGTCCCTGAAGCTTTCTTT	CASSPVVPEAFF
-	TRBD1	TRBV6-1	TRBJ2-7	TGTGCCAGCAGATCGGGACAGGGAGGGTCCTACGAGCAGTACTTC	CASRSGQGGSYEQYF
-	-	TRBV19	TRBJ1-1	TGTGCCAGTAGTATAGTTGGCACCTACACTGAAGCTTTCTTT	CASSIVGTYTEAFF
few	-	TRBV7-9	TRBJ1-1	TGTGCCAGCAGCTTCAGTGTAGGGATGAACACTGAAGCTTTCTTT	CASSFSVGMNTEAFF
-	TRBD2	TRBV30	TRBJ2-1	TGTGCCTGGAGTGTGTCTAGCGGGAGGGTCATGCAGTTCTTC	CAWSVSSGRVMQFF
few	-	TRBV6-2/TRBV6-3	TRBJ1-1	TGTGCCAGCACCCCCCCGAAGCGTAGCACTGAAGCTTTCTTT	CASTPPKRSTEAFF
few	TRBD2	TRBV6-1	TRBJ2-3	TGTGCCAGCAGTGCGCGGGGGGGACTCACAGATACGCAGTATTTT	CASSARGGLTDTQYF
-	-	TRBV20-1	TRBJ2-5	TGCAGTGCTAGACCTCTCCAAGAGACCCAGTACTTC	CSARPLQETQYF
few	TRBD1	TRBV6-1	TRBJ1-5	TGTGCCAGCAGACGACAGGGGGTAGGGGGCAATCAGCCCCAGCATTTT	CASRRQGVGGNQPQHF
-	-	TRBV2	TRBJ2-5	TGTGCCAGCGGCGGGGAAGAGACCCAGTACTTC	CASGGEETQYF
-	-	TRBV20-1	TRBJ2-5	TGCAGTGCTAGAGATCTGGGGGCAATTACAGAGACCCAGTACTTC	CSARDLGAITETQYF
once	-	TRBV7-9	TRBJ2-5	TGTGCCAGCAGCCCGACTCCGGAGACCCAGTACTTC	CASSPTPETQYF
-	TRBD1	TRBV28	TRBJ2-2	TGTGCCAGCAGTCCCCACGACAGGGTAGCGACCGGGGAGCTGTTTTTT	CASSPHDRVATGELFF
once	-	TRBV12-3/TRBV12-4	TRBJ1-1	TGTGCCACCAGTGACCCAACAGGGAACACTGAAGCTTTCTTT	CATSDPTGNTEAFF
-	TRBD1	TRBV18	TRBJ1-1	TGTGCCAGCTCACCTAACCGGGACAGGGAAACTGAAGCTTTCTTC	CASSPNRDRETEAFF
-	TRBD1	TRBV15	TRBJ2-2	TGTGCCACCACCTCCGGGACAGGGGAGACCGGGGAGCTGTTTTTT	CATTSGTGETGELFF
-	-	TRBV5-1	TRBJ2-2	TGCGCCAGCAGCTTCAGCGGCGGGGAGCTGTTTTTT	CASSFSGGELFF
-	-	TRBV25-1	TRBJ1-3	TGTGCCAGCAGTGACCGGGCCAGGCCTGGGGACACCATATATTTT	CASSDRARPGDTIYF
-	TRBD2	TRBV7-3	TRBJ2-3	TGTGCCAGCAGCTGGAGCGGGAGGGCAAGCACAGATACGCAGTATTTT	CASSWSGRASTDTQYF